The next 14 T cell receptor beta chains were all read from a single sample in a study of cytomegalovirus exposure and HLA in healthy donors. The PCR ran on 60 Vbeta and 13 Jbeta primers. Sequenced by immunoSEQ multiplex PCR; TCRdb stores in-frame clones only, minus some. The listing records 65,000 to 80,000 clones. Sequencing input: PBMCs. The receptors derive from a man younger than 45 in good health and CMV-seronegative.

V is TRBV5-1 and J is TRBJ2-3, with TRBD2 as a possible D gene (5 bases). Germline CDR1 reads SGHRS; CDR2 reads YFSETQ. V lost 5 bases, J lost 5 bases, and 21 bases lay in between. CDR3 size: 16 residues. The CDR3 is CASRYQSIGEGDTQYF. CDR3 sequence (DNA): TGCGCCAGCAGATACCAATCCATCGGGGAAGGAGATACGCAGTATTTT.

With regard to this clone: Its ends do not fully match the called genes, so a read error is possible. The gene calls are TRBV6-1 and TRBJ2-7; 12 nucleotides agree with TRBD2. The CDR3 is 15 residues long. Germline V gene lookup returns CDR1 MNHNS and CDR2 SASEGT. CDR3 sequence: CASSEGLAGPYEQYF. The CDR3 nucleotides are TGTGCCAGCAGCGAAGGACTAGCGGGACCCTACGAGCAGTACTTC.

The V and J genes are TRBV11-2 and TRBJ2-2; 9 bases match TRBD1. The CDR3 covers 17 residues. Germline loops: CDR1 SGHAT, CDR2 FQNNGV. V shed 4 bases, J shed 4 bases, and the junction held 10 bases outside the gene matches. As DNA, the CDR3 is TGTGCCAGCAGCTCCGGACAGGGGCGGTTCGGCACCGGGGAGCTGTTTTTT. It translates to CASSSGQGRFGTGELFF.

The chain carries TRBV7-2 and TRBJ1-2; D possibly corresponds to TRBD1 (6 bases). The V end lost 5 bases, the J end lost 7 bases, and 14 bases lay between the germline ends. From germline, CDR1 is SGHTA and CDR2 FQGNSA. There are 13 residues in the CDR3. DNA for the CDR3: TGTGCCAGCAGCAAAAACAGGGATCGTGGCTACACCTTC. Protein sequence: CASSKNRDRGYTF.

The rearrangement links TRBV28 to TRBJ1-2; 12 nucleotides agree with TRBD1. V was pared by 7 bases and J by 8 bases, with 11 bases of the junction left unmatched. Per the germline V gene, CDR1 is MDHEN and CDR2 is SYDVKM. The CDR3 consists of 15 residues. CDR3 in DNA: TGTGCCAGCAACCTTGGTCCCGGGACAGGGGGCGGCTACACCTTC. Amino acid sequence: CASNLGPGTGGGYTF.

This chain connects TRBV30 to TRBJ2-1; D may be TRBD1 (5 bases). The CDR3 totals 16 residues. Trimming took 8 bases from V and 2 from J, leaving 22 bases between them. The germline CDR1 and CDR2 sequences are GTSNPN and SVGIG (reference sequence). This CDR3 reads CAGGQGKYNAYNEQFF. CDR3 coding DNA: TGTGCCGGTGGGCAGGGTAAATACAATGCCTACAATGAGCAGTTCTTC.

This rearrangement joins TRBV4-1 to TRBJ1-2; D ambiguous. The CDR3 has 15 residues. V was trimmed by 0 bases and J by 6 bases, leaving 14 bases between them. Germline lookup yields CDR1 MGHRA and CDR2 YSYEKL. The chain's CDR3 is CASSQEPHSLNGYTF. Here the CDR3 DNA reads TGCGCCAGCAGCCAAGAGCCCCACAGTCTTAATGGCTACACCTTC.

This chain connects TRBV30 to TRBJ2-1, with D maybe TRBD1 (5 bases). Germline V gene sequence: CDR1 GTSNPN, CDR2 SVGIG (reference sequence). The ends were cut back, 3 bases at V and 12 bases at J, with 15 bases in the middle. The CDR3 is made up of 12 amino acids. The CDR3 is CAWSIKGATQFF. In DNA, the CDR3 is TGTGCCTGGAGCATTAAAGGGGCAACGCAGTTCTTC.

The chain recombines TRBV11-2 with TRBJ2-5; 15 bases line up with TRBD2. Germline CDR1 SGHAT, CDR2 FQNNGV. The ends lost 4 bases at V and 7 bases at J; junction bases unmatched: 7. This CDR3 is 16 amino acids long. CDR3 protein: CASSSGGLAGGSTQYF. The CDR3 coding sequence is TGTGCCAGCAGCTCTGGTGGACTAGCGGGGGGGTCGACCCAGTACTTC.

The CDR3 protein is CASSERGGSTDTQYF. The CDR3 DNA reads as TGTGCCAGCAGTGAACGCGGGGGAAGCACAGATACGCAGTATTTT. V and J are TRBV6-4 and TRBJ2-3, with 7 nucleotides matching TRBD2. The germline V gene has CDR1 MRHNA and CDR2 SNTAGT. CDR3 length: 15 amino acids. Trimming removed 3 bases from V and 0 bases from J; junction bases left unmatched: 3.

The chain uses TRBV15 and TRBJ1-4; D is uncertain. V lost 5 bases, J lost 8 bases, and 12 bases lay in between. Germline V gene data show CDR1 as LNHNV and CDR2 as YYDKDF (reference sequence). This CDR3 is 13 amino acids long. The CDR3 nucleotides are TGTGCCACCAGCCCCCGACAAGCCGAAAAACTGTTTTTT. This gives the protein CATSPRQAEKLFF.

The rearrangement uses TRBV29-1 and TRBJ2-1; no clear D. Germline loops: CDR1 SQVTM, CDR2 ANQGSEA. Trimming left V 4 bases short and J 7 bases short, with 8 bases between. The CDR3 totals 11 residues. CDR3 sequence: CSVVTGNEQFF. CDR3 sequence (DNA): TGCAGCGTTGTGACCGGGAATGAGCAGTTCTTC.

This chain joins TRBV30 and TRBJ2-1, with 11 bases that match TRBD1. From germline, CDR1 is GTSNPN and CDR2 SVGIG (reference sequence). There are 15 residues in the CDR3. Unmatched junction bases numbered 5, after V lost 2 bases and J lost 5 bases. The CDR3 spells CAWSFLDRGHNEQFF. The CDR3 region has the DNA TGTGCCTGGAGTTTTTTGGACAGGGGGCACAATGAGCAGTTCTTC. The whole variable domain, filled in from reference TRBV30 and TRBJ2-1, reads SQTIHQWPATLVQPVGSPLSLECTVEGTSNPNLYWYRQAAGRGLQLLFYSVGIGQISSEVPQNLSASRPQDRQFILSSKKLLLSDSGFYLCAWSFLDRGHNEQFFGPGTRLTVL.

CDR3 in amino acids: CAISESWGGSYEQYF. The CDR3 DNA is TGTGCCATCAGTGAGTCGTGGGGGGGTTCCTACGAGCAGTACTTC. The V gene is TRBV10-3, the J gene TRBJ2-7; 7 positions agree with TRBD2. Trimming removed 0 bases from V and 1 base from J; junction bases left unmatched: 3. Germline assignment: CDR1 ENHRY and CDR2 SYGVKD. CDR3 size: 15 residues.